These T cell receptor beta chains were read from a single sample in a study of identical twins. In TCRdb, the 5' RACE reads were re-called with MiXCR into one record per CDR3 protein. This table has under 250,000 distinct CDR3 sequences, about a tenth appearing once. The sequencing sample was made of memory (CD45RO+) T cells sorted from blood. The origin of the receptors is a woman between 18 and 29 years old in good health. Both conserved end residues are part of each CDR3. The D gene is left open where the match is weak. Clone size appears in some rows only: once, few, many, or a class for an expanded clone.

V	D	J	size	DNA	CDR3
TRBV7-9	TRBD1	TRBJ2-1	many	TGTGCCAGCAGTCTCCCAAAGGACAGGGGGGACGTTGAGCAGTTCTTC	CASSLPKDRGDVEQFF
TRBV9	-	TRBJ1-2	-	TGTGCCAGCAGCGTAGCCCAGGCCTTTAACTATGGCTACACCTTC	CASSVAQAFNYGYTF
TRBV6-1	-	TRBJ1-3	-	TGTGCCAGCAGTACAGGGATGGGCTCTGGAAACACCATATATTTT	CASSTGMGSGNTIYF
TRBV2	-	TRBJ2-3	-	TGTGCCAGCAGTGAATGGGGGGATACGCAGTATTTT	CASSEWGDTQYF
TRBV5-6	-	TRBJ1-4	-	TGTGCCAGCAGCAACCTGGACGGAGGTAATGAAAAACTGTTTTTT	CASSNLDGGNEKLFF
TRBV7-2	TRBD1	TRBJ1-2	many	TGTGCCAGCAGCGCCCGACAGGGGGCGATTGGTGGCTACACCTTC	CASSARQGAIGGYTF
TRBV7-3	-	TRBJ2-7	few	TGTGCCAGCAGCTTACTTAAAGGGGACGCCTTATTTGAATTTGGAACCTCCTACGAGCAGTACTTC	CASSLLKGDALFEFGTSYEQYF
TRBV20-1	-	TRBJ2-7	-	TGCAGTGCTAGAGATCTCCGCGGGGTTATGTCCTACGAGCAGTACTTC	CSARDLRGVMSYEQYF
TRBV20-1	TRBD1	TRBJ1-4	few	TGCAGTGCTAGAGATCGATATGGGACAGCAACTAATGAAAAACTGTTTTTT	CSARDRYGTATNEKLFF
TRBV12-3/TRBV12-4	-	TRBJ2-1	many	TGTGCCAGCAGTCTCTTCCTAGAGGGTAGTGAGCAGTTCTTC	CASSLFLEGSEQFF
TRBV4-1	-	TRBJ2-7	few	TGCGCCAGCAGCCAAGCTGGAGAGGCCTACGAGCAGTACTTC	CASSQAGEAYEQYF
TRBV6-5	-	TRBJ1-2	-	TGTGCCAGCAGTTACTCTCAGGGTGGCTACACCTTC	CASSYSQGGYTF
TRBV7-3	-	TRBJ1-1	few	TGTGCCAGCAGCCCCAATCACGCATCGAATGAAGCTTTCTTT	CASSPNHASNEAFF
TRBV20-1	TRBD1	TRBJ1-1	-	TGCAGTGCTAGAGTCCGCTGGGACAGGGGCCTGGGGAACACTGAAGCTTTCTTT	CSARVRWDRGLGNTEAFF
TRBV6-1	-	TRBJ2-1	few	TGTGCCAGCAGTGCGGGCAGCACCCGATACAATGAGCAGTTCTTC	CASSAGSTRYNEQFF
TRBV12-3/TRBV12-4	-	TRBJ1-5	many	TGTGCCAGCAGTTTTGATCGAACCAATCAGCCCCAGCATTTT	CASSFDRTNQPQHF
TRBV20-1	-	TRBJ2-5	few	TGCAGTGCGCCTAGGCTACTAGCCCTAGGGGAGACCCAGTACTTC	CSAPRLLALGETQYF
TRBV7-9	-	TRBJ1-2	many	TGTGCCAGCAGCTTGGGGGCGCGTGGCTACACCTTC	CASSLGARGYTF
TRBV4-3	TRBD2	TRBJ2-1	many	TGCGCCAGCAGCCAAGCCCTCCTAGCGGTAAAAGGGGATGAGCAGTTCTTC	CASSQALLAVKGDEQFF
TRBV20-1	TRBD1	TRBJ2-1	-	TGCAGTGCTCCGAGGGCAGGGGGCAATAATGAGCAGTTCTTC	CSAPRAGGNNEQFF
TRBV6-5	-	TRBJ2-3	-	TGTGCCAGCAGTGTACTGGCGGGAACGACAGATACGCAGTATTTT	CASSVLAGTTDTQYF
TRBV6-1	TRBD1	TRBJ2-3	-	TGTGCCAGCAGAAATCAAGGCGTTGGGACAGCTAGCACAGATACGCAGTATTTT	CASRNQGVGTASTDTQYF
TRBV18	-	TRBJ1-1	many	TGTGCCAGCTCACCATATCCGGCTGAAGCTTTCTTT	CASSPYPAEAFF
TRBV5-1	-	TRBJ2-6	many	TGCGCCAGCAGCGCTAATCCTTCCTCTGGGGCCAACGTCCTGACTTTC	CASSANPSSGANVLTF
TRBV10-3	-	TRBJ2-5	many	TGTGCCACGCGGGACGGATGGGAGACCCAGTACTTC	CATRDGWETQYF
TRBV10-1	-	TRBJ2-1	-	TGCGCCAGCAGTGAGTATTCGACACCACAGTTCTTC	CASSEYSTPQFF
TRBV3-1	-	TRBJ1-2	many	TGTGCCAGCAGCCGGGACTCGGTCGAGGGCTACACCTTC	CASSRDSVEGYTF
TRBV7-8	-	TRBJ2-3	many	TGTGCCAGCAGCTTAGCACGACGGGCAAATACGCAGTATTTT	CASSLARRANTQYF
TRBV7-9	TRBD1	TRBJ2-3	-	TGTGCCAGCCCATGGACAGGGGGGAGCACAGATACGCAGTATTTT	CASPWTGGSTDTQYF
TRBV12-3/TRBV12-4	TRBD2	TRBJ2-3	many	TGTGCCAGCAGTTTCGGGGGGATAGGCACAGATACGCAGTATTTT	CASSFGGIGTDTQYF
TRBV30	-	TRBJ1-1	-	TGTGCCTGGAGTTGGGGGGCTGAAGCTTTCTTT	CAWSWGAEAFF
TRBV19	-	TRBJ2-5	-	TGTGCCAGTAGCCGAGGGGGGAGTCGGGAGACCCAGTACTTC	CASSRGGSRETQYF
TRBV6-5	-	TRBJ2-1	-	TGTGCCAGCAGTTACGGGAAAGAGCAGTTCTTC	CASSYGKEQFF
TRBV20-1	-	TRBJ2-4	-	TGCAGTGCTGAAACCGTAGCCAAAAACATTCAGTACTTC	CSAETVAKNIQYF
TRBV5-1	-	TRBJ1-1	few	TGCGCCAGCAGCTTGGTAGGGGCTCTCGGTACTGAAGCTTTCTTT	CASSLVGALGTEAFF
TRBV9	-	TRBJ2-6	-	TGTGCCAGCAACCCAGACGGATTGGGGAAAACTGGGGCCAACGTCCTGACTTTC	CASNPDGLGKTGANVLTF
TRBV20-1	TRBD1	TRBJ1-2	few	TGCAGTGCTAGGGGACAGGGGAAGGCTGGCTACACCTTC	CSARGQGKAGYTF
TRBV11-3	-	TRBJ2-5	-	TGTGCCAGCAGCTTAGGGGTAACGTACGGAGAGACCCAGTACTTC	CASSLGVTYGETQYF
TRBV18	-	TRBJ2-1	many	TGTGCCAGCTCACTTGACCGGGGTGAGCAGTTCTTC	CASSLDRGEQFF
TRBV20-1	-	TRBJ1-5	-	TGCAGTGCTAGAGATCAAGGGGATCAGCCCCAGCATTTT	CSARDQGDQPQHF
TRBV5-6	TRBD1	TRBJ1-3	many	TGTGCCAGCAGCTTGGATACAGGGGGCGATGGAAACACCATATATTTT	CASSLDTGGDGNTIYF
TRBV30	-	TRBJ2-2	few	TGTGCCTGGGCTCCACGCGGAGACACCGGGGAGCTGTTTTTT	CAWAPRGDTGELFF
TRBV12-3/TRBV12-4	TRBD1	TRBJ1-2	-	TGTGCCAGCAGTACAAACAGGGGGTATAACTATGGCTACACCTTC	CASSTNRGYNYGYTF
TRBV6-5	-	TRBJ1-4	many	TGTGCCAGCAGTTTATCGGGATCTAATGAAAAACTGTTTTTT	CASSLSGSNEKLFF
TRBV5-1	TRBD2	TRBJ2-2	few	TGCGCCAGCAGCTCCCGGGAGGCGAACACCGGGGAGCTGTTTTTT	CASSSREANTGELFF
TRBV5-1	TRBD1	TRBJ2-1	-	TGCGCCAGCAGCGACCCGGGACAGGGAGGCAATGAGCAGTTCTTC	CASSDPGQGGNEQFF
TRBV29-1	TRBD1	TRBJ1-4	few	TGCAGCGTCCGGGACAGTGCAACTAATGAAAAACTGTTTTTT	CSVRDSATNEKLFF
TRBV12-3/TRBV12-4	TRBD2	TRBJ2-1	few	TGTGCCAGCAGGCTAGCGGGAGGGCGGGGCAATGAGCAGTTCTTC	CASRLAGGRGNEQFF
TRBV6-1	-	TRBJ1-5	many	TGTGCCAGCAGTGTCGATTGGCCCCAGCATTTT	CASSVDWPQHF
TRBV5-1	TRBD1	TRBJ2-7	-	TGCGCCATCAAACTCAGGGGGCTTTTCTACGAGCAGTACTTC	CAIKLRGLFYEQYF
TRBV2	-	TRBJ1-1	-	TGTGCCAGCAGTGACAACAGTCTCAAAGCTTTCTTT	CASSDNSLKAFF